This T cell receptor (beta chain) was sequenced during a study of blood T cells in healthy people across ages (dated by TCRdb to between 2015 and 2016). In terms of the full investigation: In model experiments, roughly one uniquely barcoded TCR beta cDNA molecule per two T cells was captured by template switching. Four age groups were formed from the donors: young (average approximately 16 years), middle-aged (around 40), aged (62) and long-lived (82). Donors of different ages were randomly distributed across sequencing lanes to avoid experimental bias. Using deep sequencing normalized with unique cDNA molecular identifiers, the study measured how TCR beta repertoire diversity changes with age. Using the same blood draw, the study looked at two additional independent replicas of 1 million unique cDNA reads for two donors, one aged 18 to 30 and the other aged 80 or older. Here is what the overall study found, with its caveats: Compared with the aged group, the long-lived group had more naive CD4+ T cells, fewer expanded clones and increased TCR diversity, suggesting age selection. Observed TCR beta diversity per million T cells fell roughly linearly with age, and a significant reduction was already apparent by age roughly 40. Total diversity estimates from one million sequenced T cells were considered lower bounds and underestimates. Because profiling used bulk unsorted PBMCs, naive and antigen-experienced compartments could not be compared conclusively. Donor CMV infection status was unknown, potentially confounding age-related changes in expanded clonotypes. The percentage of naive T cells measured by flow cytometry correlated strongly with observed TCR beta diversity.

The donors were 40 or so Caucasian individuals from Russia, aged roughly 6 to 90 years, who were systemically healthy. Each donor gave 9 to 10 milliliters of peripheral blood, collected into EDTA-treated Vacutainer tubes. PBMCs were isolated by Ficoll-Paque density-gradient centrifugation, with at least 6 million obtained per sample. Trizol reagent was used to extract total RNA from the PBMCs, yielding at least 5 micrograms per sample. For every donor, an aliquot of PBMCs went through flow cytometry to measure the percentages of naive CD45RAhigh/CD27high T cells. This clonotype was detected a few times. Its antigen remains unidentified. Since a much larger clone is just one base distant, this may be a read error. The library came from 5' RACE. A second 7 to 11 cycle PCR used a sample-barcoded 5' primer and a J-beta primer mix. A template-switch 5' adaptor carrying 12 random nucleotides introduced a unique molecular identifier onto each TCR beta cDNA molecule. Each sample yielded at least 2.5 million CDR3-containing paired-end reads. First-strand cDNA synthesis was performed from all RNA using the Mint cDNA synthesis kit, with priming by a TRBC-specific oligonucleotide. After uracil-DNA glycosylase treatment, a first 18-cycle PCR used universal primers M1SS and BC2_uni_R on all cDNA. Per the source publication's procedure: Each sample was normalized by randomly selecting 1 million high-quality reads, each carrying a distinct molecular identifier. Reads with shared molecular identifiers were discarded instead of being binned into consensus sequences. CDR3 identification, clonotype clustering and error correction used MiTCR with a Q25 quality threshold and the strictest error-elimination algorithm. A nonparametric unseen species model with Euler transformation was used to estimate lower-bound total TCR beta diversity. TCRdb passed the public sequencing reads through fastp at Q25 and MiXCR, retaining productive beta sequences. A single entry per CDR3 protein holds the most common genes and DNA from its merged rows. V and J calls and clone size were set by TCRdb, not the authors. The sample has fewer than 2 million distinct CDR3 sequences on record, about two fifths of them singletons. The ten top clones hold approximately 22% of the sample.

CDR1 and CDR2 are read off the germline V gene as MRHNA and SNTAGT. The CDR3 sequence holds 14 residues, the cysteine and phenylalanine included. Just the 42-base CDR3 DNA is kept, in frame starting at base 1. The germline V end is reduced by 6 bases and the J end by 4 bases; junction bases left unmatched: 4. This clonotype was obtained from a human donor in good health. The chain joins TRBV6-4 to TRBJ2-2; the central 8 bases match TRBD2. Sequencing input: blood. The CDR3 amino acid sequence is: CASRDGGATGELFF. The nucleotide sequence is TGTGCCAGCAGGGACGGGGGGGCCACCGGGGAGCTGTTTTTT.